The T cell receptor beta chain under discussion was sequenced for a study of T cells in Graves' hyperthyroidism and ophthalmopathy. The sample holds many counts of this clonotype. Fresh peripheral blood, approximately 9.6 ml, yielded the PBMCs. It was RNA transcripts that yielded the amplified TCR beta CDR3 regions. An initial round of RT-PCR targeting the TCR CDR3 relied on the HTBI primer set. TCRdb reanalysed the multiplex PCR reads using MiXCR and keeps one entry per CDR3 protein. Altogether around 700,000 distinct CDR3 sequences are present, approximately 18% being singletons, with the ten largest covering over 15%. This clonotype was sampled from a woman between 45 and 65 years old with Graves' hyperthyroidism that later progressed to Graves' ophthalmopathy. The sequenced sample consisted of blood.

Here the CDR3 DNA reads TGCGCCAGCAGCTTGGATGTCTCCGGGGAGCTGTTTTTT. This sequence encodes CASSLDVSGELFF. The rearrangement links TRBV5-1 to TRBJ2-2; D is unresolved. The V and J ends lost 0 bases and 6 bases respectively, with 6 bases between them. Germline CDR1 SGHRS, CDR2 YFSETQ. The CDR3 length is 13 residues.